A single sample is the source of the 5 T cell receptor beta chains below, sequenced in a study of blood T cells in healthy people across ages. For the second PCR, which ran for about 6 to 11 cycles, a sample-barcoded 5' primer and a J-beta primer mix were used. TCRdb itself ran the 5' RACE reads through MiXCR, one entry per CDR3 protein. The sample carries about 1.5 million distinct CDR3 sequences, roughly 40% recorded once. Sample: blood. These receptors were obtained from a woman under 30 in good health.

There are a few counts of this clonotype. This rearrangement joins TRBV4-1 to TRBJ2-3, with 8 bases matching TRBD2. The CDR3 spans 19 residues. V lost 1 base to trimming and J lost 0 bases; unmatched junction nucleotides: 12. CDR1 is MGHRA, CDR2 YSYEKL, per germline. For the CDR3, the DNA is TGCGCCAGCAGCCAAGGTCTTGGGATGGGCGGGAGGAGCACAGATACGCAGTATTTT. Its translation is CASSQGLGMGGRSTDTQYF.

V is TRBV24-1 and J is TRBJ2-2, with a weak D call TRBD1 (5 bases). There are 16 residues in the CDR3. From germline, CDR1 is KGHDR and CDR2 SFDVKD. V lost 0 bases, J lost 3 bases, and 10 bases lay in between. The CDR3 region is CATSDLKGPDTGELFF. The CDR3 nucleotides are TGTGCCACCAGTGATTTGAAGGGGCCGGACACCGGGGAGCTGTTTTTT.

This clonotype was seen more than once but under ten times. The genes are TRBV2 and TRBJ2-1; TRBD2 aligns across 11 bases. The germline CDR1 and CDR2 sequences are SNHLY and FYNNEI. V lost 5 bases to trimming and J lost 5 bases; unmatched junction nucleotides: 5. This CDR3 comprises 15 residues. The CDR3, as DNA: TGTGCCAGCAGTCTAGCGGGGGGAGGCCACAATGAGCAGTTCTTC. It yields the protein CASSLAGGGHNEQFF.

This chain uses TRBV6-1 with TRBJ1-2; possible D gene TRBD1, 5 bases. Per germline, CDR1 MNHNS and CDR2 SASEGT. V lost 7 bases and J 3 bases, leaving 21 bases between the germline ends. The CDR3 is 16 residues long. The CDR3 nucleotides read TGTGCCAGCAATTTAGGAGACTCAGGGATGGACTATGGCTACACCTTC. This sequence encodes CASNLGDSGMDYGYTF.

V usage is TRBV6-5 and J usage is TRBJ2-5; a possible D gene is TRBD2 (5 bases). The J call may be mistaken, given a closer DNA end match to TRBJ2-7. The CDR3 is made up of 12 amino acids. In germline, CDR1 is MNHEY, CDR2 SVGAGI. CDR3 protein: CASRGSSPEQYF. CDR3 bases: TGTGCCAGCCGCGGGTCCTCACCCGAGCAGTACTTC.